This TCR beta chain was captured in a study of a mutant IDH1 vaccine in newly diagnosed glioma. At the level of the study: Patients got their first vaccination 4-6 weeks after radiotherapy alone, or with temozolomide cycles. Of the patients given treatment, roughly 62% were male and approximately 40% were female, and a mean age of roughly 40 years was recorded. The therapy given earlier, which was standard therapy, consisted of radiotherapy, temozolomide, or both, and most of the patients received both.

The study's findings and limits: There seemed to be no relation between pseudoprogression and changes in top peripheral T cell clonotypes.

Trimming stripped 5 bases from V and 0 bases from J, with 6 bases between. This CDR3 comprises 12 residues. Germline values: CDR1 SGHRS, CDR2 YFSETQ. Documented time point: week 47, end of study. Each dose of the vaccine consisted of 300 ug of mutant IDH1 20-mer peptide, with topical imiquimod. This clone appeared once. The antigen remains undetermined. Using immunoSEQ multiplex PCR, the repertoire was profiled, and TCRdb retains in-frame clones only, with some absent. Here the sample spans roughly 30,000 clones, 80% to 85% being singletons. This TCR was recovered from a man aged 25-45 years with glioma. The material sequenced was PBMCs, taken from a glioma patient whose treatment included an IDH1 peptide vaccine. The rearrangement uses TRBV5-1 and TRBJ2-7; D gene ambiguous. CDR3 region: CASRDNSYEQYF. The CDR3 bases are TGCGCCAGCAGAGACAACTCCTACGAGCAGTACTTC.